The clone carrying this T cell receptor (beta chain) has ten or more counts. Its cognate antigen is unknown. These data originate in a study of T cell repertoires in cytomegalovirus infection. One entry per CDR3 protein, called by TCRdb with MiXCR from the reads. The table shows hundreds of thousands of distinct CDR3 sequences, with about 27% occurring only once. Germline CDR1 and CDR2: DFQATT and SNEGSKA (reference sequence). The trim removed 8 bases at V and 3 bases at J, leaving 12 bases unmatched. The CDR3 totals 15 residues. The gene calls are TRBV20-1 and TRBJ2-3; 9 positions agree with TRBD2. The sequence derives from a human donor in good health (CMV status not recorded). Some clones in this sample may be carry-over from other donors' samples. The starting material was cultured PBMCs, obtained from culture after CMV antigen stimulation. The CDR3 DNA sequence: TGCAGTCCCCCGGGGATAGCGGGAGTTACAGATACGCAGTATTTT. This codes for CSPPGIAGVTDTQYF.